This T cell receptor (beta chain) derives from a study of shared clonotypes between healthy human individuals. Study-level findings and limits: Around 4.7% of naive CD4 clonotypes were shared across four donors.

Naive CD8 cells, CD45RO-negative and positively selected for CCR7, excluded terminally differentiated effector memory CD45RA+ cells. Sequencing used immunoSEQ multiplex PCR; TCRdb keeps in-frame clones, though not all of them. The table lists about 2.1 million clones, 93% of them singletons, with more than 1.5% in the top ten. In the case of this clone: Antigen specificity is unknown.

Germline V gene data show CDR1 as MNHNS and CDR2 as SASEGT. This CDR3 spans 13 amino acids. V shed 3 bases and J shed 1 base, with 6 bases lying between them. The sequence came from a man aged 18 to 30 in good health. Some clones in this sample may be carry-over from other donors' samples. The sample was naive CD8+ T cells from PBMCs. The chain employs TRBV6-1 and TRBJ1-1; D is ambiguous. The CDR3 DNA reads TGTGCCAGCAGTGATGTACGGAACACTGAAGCTTTCTTT. Translating gives CASSDVRNTEAFF.